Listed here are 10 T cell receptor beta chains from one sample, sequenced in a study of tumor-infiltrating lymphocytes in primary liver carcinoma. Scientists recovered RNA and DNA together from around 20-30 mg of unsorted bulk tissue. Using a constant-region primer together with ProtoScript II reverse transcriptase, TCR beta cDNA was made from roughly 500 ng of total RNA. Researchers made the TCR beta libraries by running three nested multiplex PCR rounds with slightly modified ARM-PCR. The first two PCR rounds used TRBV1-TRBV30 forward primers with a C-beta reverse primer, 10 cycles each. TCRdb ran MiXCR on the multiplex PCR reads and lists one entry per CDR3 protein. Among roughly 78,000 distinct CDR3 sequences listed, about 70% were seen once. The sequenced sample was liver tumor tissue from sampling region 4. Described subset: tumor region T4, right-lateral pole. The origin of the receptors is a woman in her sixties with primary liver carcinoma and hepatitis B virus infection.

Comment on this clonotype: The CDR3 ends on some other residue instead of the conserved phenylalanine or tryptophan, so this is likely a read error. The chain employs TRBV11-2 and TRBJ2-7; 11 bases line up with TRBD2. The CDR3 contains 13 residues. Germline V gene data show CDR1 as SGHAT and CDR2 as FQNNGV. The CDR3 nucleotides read TGTGTCAGCATCTTAACTAGCGGGAGCGAGCAGTACATC. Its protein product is CVSILTSGSEQYI.

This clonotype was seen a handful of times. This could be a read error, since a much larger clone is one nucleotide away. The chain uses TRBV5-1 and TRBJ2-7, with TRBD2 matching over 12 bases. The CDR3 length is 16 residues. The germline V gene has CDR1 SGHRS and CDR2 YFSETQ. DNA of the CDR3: TGCGCCAGCAGCTCCGGAGGGCTAGCGGGAGGGTACGAGCAGAACTTC. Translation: CASSSGGLAGGYEQNF. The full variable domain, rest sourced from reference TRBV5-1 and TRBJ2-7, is KAGVTQTPRYLIKTRGQQVTLSCSPISGHRSVSWYQQTPGQGLQFLFEYFSETQRNKGNFPGRFSGRQFSNSRSEMNVSTLELGDSALYLCASSSGGLAGGYEQNFGPGTRLTVT.

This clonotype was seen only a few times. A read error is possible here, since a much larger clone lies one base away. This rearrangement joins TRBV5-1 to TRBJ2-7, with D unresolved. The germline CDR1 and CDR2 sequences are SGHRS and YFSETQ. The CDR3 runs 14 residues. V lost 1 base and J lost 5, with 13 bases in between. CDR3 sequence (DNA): TGCGCCAGCAGCTTGATCGCCACTGCGCACGAGCAGTACTTC. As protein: CASSLIATAHEQYF.

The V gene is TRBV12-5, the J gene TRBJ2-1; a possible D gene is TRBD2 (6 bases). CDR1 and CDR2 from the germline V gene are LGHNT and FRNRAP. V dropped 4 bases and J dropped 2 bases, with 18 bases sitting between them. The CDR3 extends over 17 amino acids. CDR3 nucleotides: TGTGCTAGTGGTTCGGCCCTGACTAGTGGGACCTACAATGAGCAGTTCTTC. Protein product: CASGSALTSGTYNEQFF.

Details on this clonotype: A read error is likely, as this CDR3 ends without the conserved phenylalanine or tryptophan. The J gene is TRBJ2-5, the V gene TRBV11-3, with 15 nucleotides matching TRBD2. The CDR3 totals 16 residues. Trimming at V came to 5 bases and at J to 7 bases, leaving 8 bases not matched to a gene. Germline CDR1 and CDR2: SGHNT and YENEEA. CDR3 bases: TGTGCCAGCAGCCCGGGACTAGCGGGAGGAATCGGGACCCAGTACTCG. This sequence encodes CASSPGLAGGIGTQYS.

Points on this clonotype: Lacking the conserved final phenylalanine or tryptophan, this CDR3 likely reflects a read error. This CDR3 is CASSSKRAEAFI. Written as DNA, the CDR3 is TGTGCCAGCAGCTCTAAAAGGGCTGAAGCTTTCATT. V is TRBV11-2 and J is TRBJ1-1; D ambiguous. Germline V gene sequence: CDR1 SGHAT, CDR2 FQNNGV. Trimming pared 4 bases from V and 6 bases from J, leaving 9 bases between. The CDR3 covers 12 residues.

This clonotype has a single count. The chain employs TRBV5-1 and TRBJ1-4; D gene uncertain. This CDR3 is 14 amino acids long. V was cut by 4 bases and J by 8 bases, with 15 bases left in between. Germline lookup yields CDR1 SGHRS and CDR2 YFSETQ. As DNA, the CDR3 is TGCGCCAGCAGCGACGGACCTCTTCACGAAAAACTGTTTTTT. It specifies CASSDGPLHEKLFF.

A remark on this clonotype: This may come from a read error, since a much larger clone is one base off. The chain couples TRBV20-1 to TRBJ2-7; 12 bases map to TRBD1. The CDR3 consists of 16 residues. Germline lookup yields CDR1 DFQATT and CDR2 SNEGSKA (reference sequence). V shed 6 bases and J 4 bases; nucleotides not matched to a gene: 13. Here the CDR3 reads CSAGGQGAIETYEQYF. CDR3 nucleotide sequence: TGCAGTGCCGGGGGACAGGGGGCCATCGAGACGTACGAGCAGTACTTC.

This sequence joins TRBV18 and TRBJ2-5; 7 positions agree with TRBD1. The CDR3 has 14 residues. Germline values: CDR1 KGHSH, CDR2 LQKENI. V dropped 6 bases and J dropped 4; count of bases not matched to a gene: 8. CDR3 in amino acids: CASSSTTGRETQYF. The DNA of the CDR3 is TGTGCCAGCTCTTCAACGACAGGGCGAGAGACCCAGTACTTC.

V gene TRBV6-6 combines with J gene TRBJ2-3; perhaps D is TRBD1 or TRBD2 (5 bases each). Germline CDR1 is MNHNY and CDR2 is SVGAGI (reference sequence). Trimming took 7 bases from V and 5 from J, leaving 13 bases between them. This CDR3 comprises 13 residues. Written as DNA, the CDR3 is TGTGCCAGCAATACAACTAGGGGAGATACGCAGTATTTT. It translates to CASNTTRGDTQYF.